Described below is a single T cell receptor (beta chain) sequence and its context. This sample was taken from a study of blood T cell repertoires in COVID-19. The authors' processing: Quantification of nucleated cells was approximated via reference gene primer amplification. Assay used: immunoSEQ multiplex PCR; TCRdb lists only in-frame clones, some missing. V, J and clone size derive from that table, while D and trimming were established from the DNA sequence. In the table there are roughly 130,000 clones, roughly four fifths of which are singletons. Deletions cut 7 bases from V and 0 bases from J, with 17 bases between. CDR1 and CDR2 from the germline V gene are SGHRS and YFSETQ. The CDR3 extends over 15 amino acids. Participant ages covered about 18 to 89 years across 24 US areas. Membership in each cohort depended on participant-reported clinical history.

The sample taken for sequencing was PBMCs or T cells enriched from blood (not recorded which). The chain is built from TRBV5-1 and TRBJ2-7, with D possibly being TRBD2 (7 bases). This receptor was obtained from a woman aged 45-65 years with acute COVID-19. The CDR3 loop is CASWGGQTSSYEQYF. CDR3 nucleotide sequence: TGCGCCAGCTGGGGGGGACAAACGAGCTCCTACGAGCAGTACTTC.